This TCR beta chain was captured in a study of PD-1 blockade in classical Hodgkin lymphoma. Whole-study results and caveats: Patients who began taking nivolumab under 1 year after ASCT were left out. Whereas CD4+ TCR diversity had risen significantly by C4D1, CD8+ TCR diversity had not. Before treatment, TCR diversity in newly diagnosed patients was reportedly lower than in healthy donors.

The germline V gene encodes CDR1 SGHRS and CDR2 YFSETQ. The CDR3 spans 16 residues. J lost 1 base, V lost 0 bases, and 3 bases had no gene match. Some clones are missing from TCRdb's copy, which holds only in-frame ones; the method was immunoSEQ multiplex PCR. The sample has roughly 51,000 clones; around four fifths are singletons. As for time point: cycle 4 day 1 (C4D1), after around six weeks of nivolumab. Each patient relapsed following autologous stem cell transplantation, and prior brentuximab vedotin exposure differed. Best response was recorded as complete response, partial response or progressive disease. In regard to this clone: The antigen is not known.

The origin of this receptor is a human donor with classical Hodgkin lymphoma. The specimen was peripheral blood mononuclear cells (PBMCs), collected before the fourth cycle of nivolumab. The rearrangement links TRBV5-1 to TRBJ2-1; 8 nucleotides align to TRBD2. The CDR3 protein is CASSLATSGSYNEQFF. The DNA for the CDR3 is TGCGCCAGCAGCTTGGCTACTAGCGGATCCTACAATGAGCAGTTCTTC.